Listed below are T cell receptor beta chains from one sample, sequenced in a study of T-cell reconstitution after alpha-beta-depleted transplantation in children. TCRdb processed the PCR reads anew with MiXCR; each CDR3 protein has one entry. This sample has around 490,000 distinct CDR3 sequences, with about an eighth found just once. The material was PBMCs, mostly from graft donor cells, obtained 180 days after TCRalphabeta/CD19-depleted stem cell transplant. These receptors originate from a female patient aged 2-9 years who had a stem cell transplant for aplastic anemia, so the T cells may come from the graft donor. Each CDR3 is given with its conserved first and last residue. D genes are given only for firm matches. Clone size is stated in some rows and not others, as once, few, many or a class when expanded.

v_gene	abundance	d_gene	j_gene	CDR3aa	CDR3nt
TRBV28	many	TRBD2	TRBJ2-3	CASSLTAGGNTDTQYF	TGTGCCAGCAGTCTCACCGCGGGAGGAAACACAGATACGCAGTATTTT
TRBV12-3/TRBV12-4	few	.	TRBJ2-3	CASRWDFTDTQYF	TGTGCCAGCAGGTGGGACTTTACAGATACGCAGTATTTT
TRBV12-3/TRBV12-4	.	.	TRBJ2-1	CASSLERTISYNEQFF	TGTGCCAGCAGTTTAGAGCGGACCATCTCCTACAATGAGCAGTTCTTC
TRBV16	.	.	TRBJ1-3	CASSSRDLSGNTIYF	TGTGCCAGCAGCTCAAGGGACCTCTCTGGAAACACCATATATTTT
TRBV3-1	many	.	TRBJ2-7	CASSRTGFSYEQYF	TGTGCCAGCAGCCGCACCGGTTTCTCCTACGAGCAGTACTTC
TRBV6-5	few	.	TRBJ1-1	CASSYEGHTEAFF	TGTGCCAGCAGTTACGAGGGGCACACTGAAGCTTTCTTT
TRBV27	many	TRBD2	TRBJ2-1	CASSFVAGGPYNEQFF	TGTGCCAGCAGTTTTGTAGCGGGAGGCCCCTACAATGAGCAGTTCTTC
TRBV6-1	.	TRBD1	TRBJ2-1	CASYSYTGAVHNEQFF	TGTGCCAGCTACTCCTACACAGGGGCGGTCCACAATGAGCAGTTCTTC
TRBV7-9	few	TRBD1	TRBJ1-2	CASSQTGGDHPNYGYTF	TGTGCCAGCAGCCAGACAGGGGGCGATCACCCCAACTATGGCTACACCTTC
TRBV18	few	TRBD1	TRBJ1-5	CASSPTGVLDQPQHF	TGTGCCAGCTCACCGACAGGGGTGTTGGACCAGCCCCAGCATTTT
TRBV15	few	.	TRBJ1-3	CATSRLQGDGNTIYF	TGTGCCACCAGCAGATTACAGGGTGACGGAAACACCATATATTTT
TRBV7-6	.	TRBD1	TRBJ2-1	CASSWAQGREQFF	TGTGCCAGCTCATGGGCACAGGGGAGAGAGCAGTTCTTC
TRBV7-6	.	TRBD1	TRBJ1-5	CASSVQGASQPQHF	TGTGCCAGCAGCGTACAGGGGGCGAGTCAGCCCCAGCATTTT
TRBV5-5	once	TRBD2	TRBJ2-3	CASNLVAGVDTQYF	TGTGCCAGCAACTTGGTGGCGGGAGTAGATACGCAGTATTTT
TRBV6-2/TRBV6-3	.	TRBD2	TRBJ2-6	CASSYSYLLGREGRGANVLTF	TGTGCCAGCAGTTACTCGTATCTTTTAGGGCGGGAGGGTAGGGGGGCCAACGTCCTGACTTTC
TRBV14	.	.	TRBJ2-7	CASSSWTVSYEQYF	TGTGCCAGCAGCTCTTGGACAGTCTCCTACGAGCAGTACTTC
TRBV20-1	many	.	TRBJ2-2	CSALGNTGELFF	TGCAGTGCTTTAGGAAACACCGGGGAGCTGTTTTTT
TRBV12-3/TRBV12-4	few	.	TRBJ1-1	CASSLLGPNTEAFF	TGTGCCAGCAGTTTACTGGGTCCGAACACTGAAGCTTTCTTT
TRBV28	.	.	TRBJ1-2	CASSLRARPRVTYGHTF	TGTGCCAGCAGTTTACGGGCCAGACCTCGAGTTACTTATGGCCACACCTTC
TRBV19	once	TRBD2	TRBJ2-5	CASSMDGLAGGETQYF	TGTGCCAGTAGTATGGATGGACTAGCGGGAGGAGAGACCCAGTACTTC
TRBV12-3/TRBV12-4	.	.	TRBJ2-2	CASRGLGQSFNGEELFF	TGTGCCAGCCGAGGCTTAGGACAGTCCTTTAACGGCGAGGAGCTGTTTTTT
TRBV28	.	TRBD1	TRBJ2-5	CASSLGTGVGEETQYF	TGTGCCAGCAGTCTGGGGACAGGGGTAGGTGAAGAGACCCAGTACTTC
TRBV20-1	few	TRBD2	TRBJ2-2	CSARGTSGRLWNTGELFF	TGCAGTGCTAGAGGGACTAGCGGGAGGTTGTGGAACACCGGGGAGCTGTTTTTT
TRBV6-2/TRBV6-3	.	.	TRBJ1-2	CASDIGPDTNYGYTF	TGTGCCAGCGATATAGGACCTGATACTAACTATGGCTACACCTTC
TRBV3-1	.	TRBD1	TRBJ2-1	CASSQLPGTGSYNEQFF	TGTGCCAGCAGCCAACTTCCAGGGACAGGTTCCTACAATGAGCAGTTCTTC
TRBV5-1	few	TRBD2	TRBJ2-4	CASRSSGMGKNIQYF	TGCGCCAGCAGATCTAGCGGGATGGGCAAAAACATTCAGTACTTC
TRBV6-4	.	TRBD2	TRBJ2-7	CASLSGAGGGRSSYEQYF	TGTGCCAGCCTCAGCGGGGCCGGGGGTGGCAGGAGCTCCTACGAGCAGTACTTC
TRBV20-1	few	.	TRBJ1-5	CSASRPNQPQHF	TGCAGTGCTAGCCGGCCAAATCAGCCCCAGCATTTT
TRBV27	few	.	TRBJ2-5	CASSPYRVRETQYF	TGTGCCAGCAGTCCCTACAGGGTTCGAGAGACCCAGTACTTC
TRBV29-1	.	.	TRBJ2-3	CSVTLAARGDTQYF	TGCAGCGTTACATTAGCGGCCCGGGGAGATACGCAGTATTTT
TRBV5-8	many	TRBD1	TRBJ1-5	CASSPGQVGSNQPQHF	TGTGCCAGCAGCCCTGGACAGGTTGGGAGCAATCAGCCCCAGCATTTT
TRBV19	many	.	TRBJ1-4	CASSIRAPVTNEKLFF	TGTGCCAGTAGTATAAGGGCCCCAGTAACTAATGAAAAACTGTTTTTT
TRBV14	.	.	TRBJ2-3	CASSQGIGQTRPVTDTQYF	TGTGCCAGCAGCCAAGGAATAGGTCAGACCAGACCGGTCACAGATACGCAGTATTTT
TRBV7-2	few	.	TRBJ2-3	CASSLSGYRTDTQYF	TGTGCCAGCAGCTTAAGTGGGTACCGCACAGATACGCAGTATTTT
TRBV7-9	many	.	TRBJ1-2	CASSLEGLYGYTF	TGTGCCAGCAGCCTAGAGGGCCTCTATGGCTACACCTTC
TRBV20-1	.	.	TRBJ1-6	CSASGPGSGSSPLHF	TGCAGTGCTAGTGGCCCGGGCTCGGGTAGTTCACCCCTCCACTTT